This T cell receptor (beta chain) originates from a study of blood T cell repertoires in COVID-19. TCRdb's table, derived via immunoSEQ multiplex PCR, lists solely in-frame clones and lacks some. The sample records hundreds of thousands of clones, around 88% being singletons. Trimming removed 1 base from V and 0 bases from J; junction bases left unmatched: 10. CDR3 length equals 17 residues. CDR1 is SGHDT and CDR2 is YYEEEE in the germline V gene. The sequenced sample was peripheral blood. The chain couples TRBV5-6 to TRBJ2-7; 7 positions match TRBD1. This receptor was taken from an elderly man with acute or convalescent COVID-19. The CDR3 spells CASSLMKQGLSSYEQYF. The CDR3 bases are TGTGCCAGCAGCTTGATGAAACAGGGGCTGAGCTCCTACGAGCAGTACTTC.